The source of this T cell receptor (beta chain) is a study of T cells after yellow fever vaccination. Study details: In the case of low-cell-number fractions, SMART-Seq v4 Ultra Low Input was used for preparation.

Germline V lookup: CDR1 MNHNS, CDR2 SASEGT. This CDR3 contains 16 residues. V was pared by 2 bases and J by 2 bases, with 13 bases between. The authors made TCR cDNA by 5'RACE template switching, adding a universal primer site and UMIs. TCRdb recomputed calls from the 5' RACE reads with MiXCR, one row per CDR3 protein. The sample records approximately 110,000 distinct CDR3 sequences, more than 6% being singletons. This clonotype was recorded many times. This sequence was found in a man younger than 35 who received the YFV17D yellow fever vaccine. Specimen: CD4+ T cells sorted from PBMCs, collected 10 days after the first yellow fever vaccination. This chain links TRBV6-1 with TRBJ2-1; D is ambiguous. CDR3 sequence reads: CASSESWRFPYNEQFF. CDR3 coding DNA: TGTGCCAGCAGTGAAAGTTGGCGGTTCCCCTACAATGAGCAGTTCTTC.